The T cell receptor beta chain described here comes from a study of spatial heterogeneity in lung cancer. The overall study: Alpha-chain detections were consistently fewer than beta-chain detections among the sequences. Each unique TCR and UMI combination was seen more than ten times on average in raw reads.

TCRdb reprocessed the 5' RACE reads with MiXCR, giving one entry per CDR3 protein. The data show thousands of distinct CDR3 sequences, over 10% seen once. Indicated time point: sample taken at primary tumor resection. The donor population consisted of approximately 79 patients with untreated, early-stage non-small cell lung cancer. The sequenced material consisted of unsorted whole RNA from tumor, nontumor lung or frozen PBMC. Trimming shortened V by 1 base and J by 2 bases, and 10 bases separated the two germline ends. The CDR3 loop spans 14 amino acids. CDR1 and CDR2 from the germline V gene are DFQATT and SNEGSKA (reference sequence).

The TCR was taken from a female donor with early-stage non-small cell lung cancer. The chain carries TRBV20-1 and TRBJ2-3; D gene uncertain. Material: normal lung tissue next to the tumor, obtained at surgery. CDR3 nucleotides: TGCAGTGCTAGAGGACGTGATAACACAGATACGCAGTATTTT. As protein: CSARGRDNTDTQYF.